Below, 7 T cell receptor beta chains from the same sample are listed, as sequenced in a study of blood T cell repertoires in COVID-19. Some clones are missing from TCRdb's copy, which holds only in-frame ones; the method was immunoSEQ multiplex PCR. In the table there are under 200,000 clones, just under 80% of which are singletons. Input material: peripheral blood. The origin of the receptors is a man in his sixties or seventies with active or convalescent COVID-19.

The rearrangement uses TRBV10-2 and TRBJ1-5, with a tentative D call TRBD1 (5 bases). CDR1 is WSHSY and CDR2 is SAAADI in the germline V gene. CDR3 size: 17 residues. Trimming pared 7 bases from V and 0 bases from J, leaving 19 bases between. CDR3 DNA sequence: TGCGCCAGCATGGGTTTTTGGGGGGATTCTAGCAATCAGCCCCAGCATTTT. Translating it yields CASMGFWGDSSNQPQHF.

This clone was counted once. CDR3 protein: CASSSRLVFSYEQYF. The CDR3 DNA is TGTGCCAGCAGCTCCCGACTAGTTTTTTCCTACGAGCAGTACTTC. The rearrangement uses TRBV6-2 or TRBV6-3 and TRBJ2-7; a weak D match, TRBD2 (6 bases). CDR3 length: 15 amino acids. Per germline, CDR1 MNHEY and CDR2 SVGEGT. V gave up 6 bases and J gave up 1 base, with 16 bases separating them.

CDR3 coding DNA: TGCACCAGCAGCCAAGATCAGCAGCGGGAGTGGTCCTACGAGCAGTACTTC. Its protein product is CTSSQDQQREWSYEQYF. The rearrangement joins TRBV1 to TRBJ2-7; no DNA check was done on the table's D call, TRBD2. TRBV1 is reported as a pseudogene. The CDR3 has 17 residues.

Comment on this clone: At one end the junction does not follow the germline gene, possibly because of a read error. The rearrangement joins TRBV7-7 to TRBJ2-5; 9 nucleotides match TRBD1. Germline V lookup: CDR1 SSHAT, CDR2 FNYEAQ (reference sequence). The CDR3 loop spans 15 amino acids. CDR3 DNA: TGTGCTAGCAGCCTACAGGGACAGGGTAAAGAGACCCAGTACTTC. This gives the protein CASSLQGQGKETQYF.

The chain joins TRBV19 to TRBJ1-2, with D possibly TRBD1 on 5 matching bases. The length of the CDR3 is 13 residues. The V and J ends lost 7 bases and 7 bases respectively, with 16 bases between them. Germline lookup yields CDR1 LNHDA and CDR2 SQIVND (reference sequence). The CDR3 DNA reads TGTGCCAGTAACGGAGGGGCAGTGGGTGGCTACACCTTC. Translating it yields CASNGGAVGGYTF.

The chain has TRBV14 and TRBJ2-7; D remains ambiguous. With 1 base removed from V and 6 bases from J, the gap between germline ends came to 19 bases. The CDR3 sequence is 16 residues long. Germline V gives CDR1 SGHDN, CDR2 FVKESK. In DNA, the CDR3 is TGTGCCAGCAGCCAAGTACCCCACAGCAACAGACCCGAGCAGTACTTC. This translates into CASSQVPHSNRPEQYF.

This sequence joins TRBV29-1 and TRBJ1-1; a weak D match, TRBD1 (5 bases). Germline CDR1 is SQVTM and CDR2 is ANQGSEA. Trimming removed 0 bases at V and 6 bases at J, with 11 bases between. This CDR3 region has 13 residues. CDR3 sequence (DNA): TGCAGCGTTGAAGAGGCTTCGGGGGCTGAAGCTTTCTTT. As protein: CSVEEASGAEAFF. The whole variable domain, remainder taken from reference TRBV29-1 and TRBJ1-1, is SAVISQKPSRDICQRGTSLTIQCQVDSQVTMMFWYRQQPGQSLTLIATANQGSEATYESGFVIDKFPISRPNLTFSTLTVSNMSPEDSSIYLCSVEEASGAEAFFGQGTRLTVV.